A single sample gave rise to the 18 T cell receptor beta chains below, sequenced in a study of T cell responses to AZD1222 COVID-19 vaccine. Method: immunoSEQ multiplex PCR; TCRdb's copy keeps in-frame clones and lacks some. The data contain about 120,000 clones, approximately 85% of them singletons. Material: peripheral blood, obtained on day 0 of AZD1222 vaccination. The source of these receptors is an adult in good health.

This chain joins TRBV2 and TRBJ2-5; D is ambiguous. Deletions cut 2 bases from V and 5 bases from J, with 9 bases between. CDR3 length equals 13 residues. Germline CDR1 is SNHLY and CDR2 is FYNNEI. The CDR3 nucleotides read TGTGCCAGCAGTGAAATAGGGCAGGAGACCCAGTACTTC. Translation gives CASSEIGQETQYF.

The chain carries TRBV9 and TRBJ1-3, with D uncertain. There are 15 residues in the CDR3. The germline gives CDR1 SGDLS, CDR2 YYNGEE. V was trimmed by 0 bases and J by 0 bases, leaving 7 bases between them. The CDR3 loop reads CASSVDGNSGNTIYF. In DNA, the CDR3 is TGTGCCAGCAGCGTAGACGGTAACTCTGGAAACACCATATATTTT.

V and J are TRBV28 and TRBJ1-6, with D possibly matching TRBD1 (6 bases). This CDR3 is built from 14 residues. V lost 6 bases and J lost 4, with 10 bases in between. CDR1 MDHEN and CDR2 SYDVKM come from the germline V gene. CDR3 sequence reads: CASSPTGYNSPLHF. The CDR3 DNA follows: TGTGCCAGCAGCCCGACAGGTTATAATTCACCCCTCCACTTT.

This chain uses TRBV19 with TRBJ1-1; D gene unclear. V was clipped by 6 bases and J by 6 bases, with 17 bases between them. This CDR3 contains 14 residues. Germline values: CDR1 LNHDA, CDR2 SQIVND (reference sequence). This CDR3 is CASSSQRPGSEAFF. DNA of the CDR3: TGTGCCAGTAGCTCACAACGCCCGGGGTCTGAAGCTTTCTTT.

V is TRBV2 and J is TRBJ2-1, with D possibly TRBD2 on 7 matching bases. V was trimmed by 6 bases and J by 7 bases, leaving 22 bases between them. The CDR3 covers 16 residues. Germline assignment: CDR1 SNHLY and CDR2 FYNNEI. The chain's CDR3 is CASRAPGKGGNNEQFF. CDR3 DNA sequence: TGTGCCAGCAGAGCCCCCGGTAAGGGGGGGAATAATGAGCAGTTCTTC.

The chain recombines TRBV7-2 with TRBJ2-1, with 9 bases identical to TRBD2. Per the germline V gene, CDR1 is SGHTA and CDR2 is FQGNSA. This CDR3 spans 14 amino acids. V shed 3 bases and J 9 bases; nucleotides not matched to a gene: 6. CDR3 nucleotide sequence: TGTGCCAGCAGCTTTTTAGCGGGAGATGGTGAGCAGTTCTTC. The encoded protein is CASSFLAGDGEQFF.

The V call is TRBV12-3 or TRBV12-4, the J call TRBJ2-7, with 7 nucleotides matching TRBD2. CDR3 size: 11 residues. V lost 4 bases to trimming and J lost 7 bases; unmatched junction nucleotides: 1. The CDR3 loop is CASSWGGEQYF. CDR3 in DNA: TGTGCCAGCAGTTGGGGGGGGGAGCAGTACTTC.

In its sample, this clone was seen a few times. This chain joins TRBV5-5 and TRBJ1-5; D ambiguous. The germline V gene has CDR1 SGHKS and CDR2 YYEKEE (reference sequence). The CDR3 has 16 residues. Trimming pared 3 bases from V and 2 bases from J, leaving 15 bases between. CDR3 sequence reads: CASSSLFISGNQPQHF. CDR3 DNA sequence: TGTGCCAGCAGCTCCCTTTTCATTTCGGGCAATCAGCCCCAGCATTTT.

V is TRBV6-2 or TRBV6-3 and J is TRBJ2-5; D unclear. The CDR3 sequence is 13 residues long. V was shortened by 2 bases and J by 2 bases, with 6 bases between the two germline ends. Germline V gene sequence: CDR1 MNHEY, CDR2 SVGEGT. The CDR3 is CASSYVGQETQYF. The CDR3 DNA reads TGTGCCAGCAGTTACGTGGGGCAAGAGACCCAGTACTTC.

The genes are TRBV7-8 and TRBJ2-7, with D perhaps being TRBD1 or TRBD2 (5 bases each). Germline CDR1 is SGHVS and CDR2 is FQNEAQ. V lost 5 bases to trimming and J lost 3 bases, with 20 bases between them. This CDR3 contains 16 residues. The CDR3 DNA sequence: TGTGCCAGCAGCCGAGGGGCGGTAGGGATCCTCTACGAGCAGTACTTC. Translated, it gives CASSRGAVGILYEQYF.

The rearrangement joins TRBV9 to TRBJ1-2, with D perhaps TRBD1 (5 bases). Looked up from germline, CDR1 is SGDLS and CDR2 is YYNGEE. Deletions cut 3 bases from V and 7 bases from J, with 13 bases between. The CDR3 has 13 amino acids. In DNA form, the CDR3 reads TGTGCCAGCAGCGCCGACTCGGGGGGTGGCTACACCTTC. This gives the protein CASSADSGGGYTF.

This sequence joins TRBV27 and TRBJ1-2, with a possible D match to TRBD1 (5 bases). CDR3 length equals 15 residues. Germline V gene sequence: CDR1 MNHEY, CDR2 SMNVEV (reference sequence). V lost 2 bases and J lost 0, with 10 bases in between. The CDR3 nucleotides are TGTGCCAGCAGTTTAATCCAGGGAGCTAACTATGGCTACACCTTC. Its translation: CASSLIQGANYGYTF.

The V call is TRBV11-2, the J call TRBJ1-2, with D uncertain. The CDR3 runs to 12 residues. Germline V gene sequence: CDR1 SGHAT, CDR2 FQNNGV. V was pared by 4 bases and J by 8 bases, with 11 bases between. The DNA of the CDR3 is TGTGCCAGCAGCTCAGAAGTACAGGGCTACACCTTC. It codes for CASSSEVQGYTF.

CDR3 bases: TGTGCCACCGGGACCAATCAGCCCCAGCATTTT. It specifies CATGTNQPQHF. The chain carries TRBV7-3 and TRBJ1-5; D perhaps matches TRBD1 (5 bases). CDR1 and CDR2 (germline): SGHTA, FQGTGA. V was cut by 10 bases and J by 3 bases, with 7 bases left in between. There are 11 residues in the CDR3.

The CDR3 reads CASSLRGGETQYF. The CDR3 nucleotides are TGTGCCAGTAGTCTGCGGGGGGGGGAGACCCAGTACTTC. V usage is TRBV19 and J usage is TRBJ2-5; 9 bases align to TRBD2. Per germline, CDR1 LNHDA and CDR2 SQIVND (reference sequence). The junction had 3 bases not matched to a gene; V was cut back by 5 bases and J by 5 bases. The CDR3 runs 13 residues.

The chain uses TRBV27 and TRBJ2-7; the D gene could be TRBD1 or TRBD2 (5 bases each). The CDR3 has 15 amino acids. Germline V gene data show CDR1 as MNHEY and CDR2 as SMNVEV (reference sequence). Trimming removed 1 base from V and 1 base from J, with 11 bases in between. The CDR3 DNA follows: TGTGCCAGCAGTTTATTCCCTGGGACGTCCTACGAGCAGTACTTC. This gives the protein CASSLFPGTSYEQYF.

This chain connects TRBV19 to TRBJ1-1, with 8 bases aligning to TRBD1. The CDR3 consists of 14 residues. CDR1 and CDR2 (germline): LNHDA, SQIVND (reference sequence). V lost 4 bases, J lost 1 base, and 2 bases stayed unmatched. CDR3 protein: CASSNGQGNTEAFF. The DNA of the CDR3 is TGTGCCAGTAGTAACGGACAGGGGAACACTGAAGCTTTCTTT.

Written as DNA, the CDR3 is TGTGCCAGCAGTGTCCAGGGTGTTAACACTGAAGCTTTCTTT. This codes for CASSVQGVNTEAFF. V usage is TRBV2 and J usage is TRBJ1-1; a weak D match, TRBD1 (5 bases). V was shortened by 4 bases and J by 2 bases, with 11 bases between the two germline ends. This CDR3 contains 14 residues. Germline CDR1 and CDR2: SNHLY and FYNNEI.